This T cell receptor beta chain emerged from a study of T cell changes during pregnancy in multiple sclerosis. V lost 2 bases and J 3 bases, leaving 13 bases between the germline ends. The CDR3 loop spans 14 amino acids. Germline V gene sequence: CDR1 GTSNPN, CDR2 SVGIG (reference sequence). TCRdb's copy holds only in-frame clones and misses some; the assay was immunoSEQ multiplex PCR. The sample includes about 59,000 clones, over 85% of them seen just once. The sample here was CD8+ T cells from peripheral blood mononuclear cells, taken in the third trimester of pregnancy. This receptor was identified in a female donor with multiple sclerosis, enrolled in a pregnancy study. The chain has TRBV30 and TRBJ1-1; D is possibly TRBD1 (6 bases). CDR3 in amino acids: CAWSLGQYYTEAFF. The CDR3 DNA is TGTGCCTGGAGTTTAGGACAGTACTACACTGAAGCTTTCTTT.